There are a few counts of the clone carrying this TCR beta chain. Its antigen is as yet unknown. Amplification used 60 Vbeta primers and 13 Jbeta primers. Only in-frame clones appear in the TCRdb table, and some are missing; sequencing was by immunoSEQ multiplex PCR. The profile shows about 100,000 clones, around 80% of them singletons. The sample originates from a study of cytomegalovirus exposure and HLA in healthy donors. Donors were nominally healthy when sampled, though unrecorded immune exposures were likely. Between the trimmed V and J ends, which lost 5 bases and 13 bases, there was a span of 18 bases. Germline CDR1 is LGHNT and CDR2 is FRNRAP. The CDR3 totals 13 residues. General observations from the study: According to an earlier analysis, most TCR beta V segments yielded productive rearrangements about 90% or about 30% of the time.

Source material: PBMCs. The V gene is TRBV12-5, the J gene TRBJ2-1; weak D call: TRBD2 (6 bases). This receptor was taken from a woman aged 18-35 years in good health and CMV-seropositive. The CDR3 sequence: CASGTTGLKTQFF. The CDR3 nucleotides read TGTGCTAGTGGTACAACGGGACTGAAGACACAGTTCTTC.